This passage covers 24 T cell receptor beta chains from one sample sequenced in a study of T-cell memory formation after mild COVID-19. TCRdb itself ran the 5' RACE reads through MiXCR, one entry per CDR3 protein. The sample contains about 190,000 distinct CDR3 sequences, approximately 16% of which appear only once. The sample consisted of PBMCs or a T cell subset sorted from them (not recorded which). The origin of the receptors is an adult woman who had mild COVID-19 (a few samples of this study predate the infection). Cell type and time point are not known.

This clonotype has only a few counts. This chain joins TRBV29-1 and TRBJ1-1; perhaps TRBD1 as D (5 bases). The CDR3 length is 13 residues. The ends were cut back, 7 bases at V and 2 bases at J, with 14 bases in the middle. CDR1 is SQVTM and CDR2 is ANQGSEA in the germline V gene. Here the CDR3 reads CSAERQLNTEAFF. The CDR3 DNA reads as TGCAGCGCAGAACGACAGTTAAACACTGAAGCTTTCTTT. Full variable domain (remainder filled in from reference TRBV29-1 and TRBJ1-1): SAVISQKPSRDICQRGTSLTIQCQVDSQVTMMFWYRQQPGQSLTLIATANQGSEATYESGFVIDKFPISRPNLTFSTLTVSNMSPEDSSIYLCSAERQLNTEAFFGQGTRLTVV.

This chain connects TRBV20-1 to TRBJ2-3, with 9 bases identical to TRBD2. V lost 2 bases, J lost 0 bases, and 9 bases stayed unmatched. Germline CDR1 reads DFQATT; CDR2 reads SNEGSKA (reference sequence). The CDR3 has 17 residues. The CDR3 DNA reads as TGCAGTGCTAGAAACGCAGCGGGGGGCGCTAGCACAGATACGCAGTATTTT. Translating gives CSARNAAGGASTDTQYF.

The chain has TRBV25-1 and TRBJ2-7, with D possibly matching TRBD1 (5 bases). Germline V gives CDR1 MGHDK, CDR2 SYGVNS. CDR3 length equals 15 residues. Trimming left V 3 bases short and J 0 bases short, with 12 bases between. DNA for the CDR3: TGTGCCAGCAGTGATCCTAAGGACACCTCCTACGAGCAGTACTTC. Encoded protein: CASSDPKDTSYEQYF.

In its sample, this clonotype was seen many times. The chain joins TRBV9 to TRBJ2-5; 11 bases align to TRBD2. The length of the CDR3 is 15 residues. V lost 0 bases to trimming and J lost 4 bases; unmatched junction nucleotides: 2. Germline CDR1 SGDLS, CDR2 YYNGEE. CDR3 loop: CASSVDLAGGETQYF. The CDR3 nucleotides read TGTGCCAGCAGCGTAGACCTAGCGGGAGGAGAGACCCAGTACTTC.

This clonotype has more than one count but fewer than ten. The V and J genes are TRBV5-1 and TRBJ1-1; D is uncertain. The V gene's germline CDR1 is SGHRS and CDR2 YFSETQ. Trimming removed 0 bases from V and 10 bases from J, with 16 bases in between. The CDR3 length is 14 residues. The CDR3 loop is CASSLDAGPDPAFF. CDR3 coding DNA: TGCGCCAGCAGCTTGGACGCCGGGCCCGACCCAGCTTTCTTT.

As DNA, the CDR3 is TGCGCCAGCAGCCAAGATTTCCTAAACTATGGCTACACCTTC. Protein: CASSQDFLNYGYTF. The chain has TRBV4-3 and TRBJ1-2; no clear D. The CDR3 totals 14 residues. V lost 0 bases, J lost 2 bases, and 7 bases lay in between. From germline, CDR1 is LGHNA and CDR2 YSLEER.

This clonotype was seen a few times. The rearrangement links TRBV11-2 to TRBJ2-3, with TRBD2 identical over 11 bases. CDR3 length: 17 amino acids. V lost 8 bases, J lost 0 bases, and 10 bases stayed unmatched. The germline V gene encodes CDR1 SGHAT and CDR2 FQNNGV. Here the CDR3 reads CASSGTSGFSSTDTQYF. The CDR3 bases are TGTGCCAGCTCCGGGACTAGCGGTTTTTCTAGCACAGATACGCAGTATTTT.

This clonotype was detected only a few times. The chain uses TRBV6-5 and TRBJ1-5; 10 bases are a match to TRBD1. J gave up 8 bases and V 5 bases, and 6 bases lay outside the gene matches. The CDR3 totals 14 residues. Per the germline V gene, CDR1 is MNHEY and CDR2 is SVGAGI. In nucleotides, the CDR3 is TGTGCCAGCAGTGGAGGACAGGGGGGAGAGCCCCAGCATTTT. It yields the protein CASSGGQGGEPQHF.

This chain uses TRBV4-1 with TRBJ2-1; 14 positions agree with TRBD2. The CDR3 extends over 16 amino acids. V lost 3 bases and J lost 9; bases outside the gene matches: 7. Germline-derived CDR1 and CDR2 are MGHRA and YSYEKL. CDR3 region: CASSHLTSGGVSEQFF. The CDR3 region has the DNA TGCGCCAGCAGCCATTTGACTAGCGGGGGGGTTAGTGAGCAGTTCTTC.

J is TRBJ2-1 and V is TRBV15; D is possibly TRBD2 (5 bases). CDR3 size: 12 residues. The germline gives CDR1 LNHNV, CDR2 YYDKDF (reference sequence). Trimming took 0 bases from V and 15 from J, leaving 12 bases between them. CDR3 amino acids: CATSRDGVLRFF. CDR3 DNA sequence: TGTGCCACCAGCAGAGACGGGGTCTTAAGGTTCTTC.

This clonotype was seen a few times. The chain couples TRBV5-1 to TRBJ2-5; D ambiguous. Germline CDR1 reads SGHRS; CDR2 reads YFSETQ. Trimming pared 3 bases from V and 2 bases from J, leaving 8 bases between. The CDR3 runs 13 residues. CDR3 region: CASSWGVQETQYF. DNA of the CDR3: TGCGCCAGCAGCTGGGGTGTGCAAGAGACCCAGTACTTC.

The chain links TRBV24-1 to TRBJ2-1; 7 bases align to TRBD1. Trimming cost V 3 bases and J 2 bases; bases outside gene matches: 6. The CDR3 length is 16 residues. CDR1 is KGHDR and CDR2 is SFDVKD in the germline V gene. The chain's CDR3 is CATSDRQGEAYNEQFF. CDR3 nucleotides: TGTGCCACCAGTGATCGACAGGGAGAGGCCTACAATGAGCAGTTCTTC.

The CDR3 region is CASSRTGKYGYTF. The CDR3 DNA is TGTGCCAGCAGTCGGACAGGGAAATATGGCTACACCTTC. V usage is TRBV2 and J usage is TRBJ1-2; TRBD1 agrees at 8 bases. Trimming took 5 bases from V and 5 from J; bases not matched to a gene: 4. CDR3 length: 13 residues. Per the germline V gene, CDR1 is SNHLY and CDR2 is FYNNEI.

The CDR3 here is CASTSVPSGGSLYGYTF. The CDR3 nucleotides read TGCGCCAGCACGTCCGTCCCATCAGGGGGGTCTCTCTATGGCTACACCTTC. The chain combines TRBV5-1 with TRBJ1-2, with TRBD1 matching over 7 bases. The germline V gene has CDR1 SGHRS and CDR2 YFSETQ. The J segment lost 4 bases and the V segment lost 6 bases, leaving 18 bases of the junction unmatched. The length of the CDR3 is 17 residues.

The CDR3 protein is CASIPMMGSFSTGELFF. The CDR3 bases are TGTGCCAGCATCCCCATGATGGGGAGCTTTTCCACCGGGGAGCTGTTTTTT. The J gene is TRBJ2-2, the V gene TRBV27; D might be TRBD2 (5 bases). This CDR3 is built from 17 residues. Trimming took off 7 bases at V and 4 bases at J, with 22 bases between the two ends. Germline-derived CDR1 and CDR2 are MNHEY and SMNVEV (reference sequence).

This chain uses TRBV7-9 with TRBJ2-3, with 7 bases aligning to TRBD2. The V segment lost 1 base and the J segment 2 bases; nucleotides outside the gene matches: 6. Germline V gives CDR1 SEHNR, CDR2 FQNEAQ (reference sequence). The length of the CDR3 is 16 residues. The CDR3 loop reads CASSLVLAAHTDTQYF. For the CDR3, the DNA is TGTGCCAGCAGCTTAGTTCTAGCGGCCCACACAGATACGCAGTATTTT.

V usage is TRBV20-1 and J usage is TRBJ2-2, with 13 bases aligning to TRBD2. Unmatched junction bases numbered 6, after V lost 6 bases and J lost 5 bases. This CDR3 region has 15 residues. The germline CDR1 and CDR2 sequences are DFQATT and SNEGSKA (reference sequence). DNA for the CDR3: TGCAGTGCACATACTAGCGGGAGGGGGACCGGGGAGCTGTTTTTT. Protein: CSAHTSGRGTGELFF.

The rearrangement uses TRBV20-1 and TRBJ1-5, with 8 bases that match TRBD1. V lost 3 bases and J lost 6; bases outside the gene matches: 4. This CDR3 has 13 residues. Germline loops: CDR1 DFQATT, CDR2 SNEGSKA (reference sequence). CDR3 protein: CSARDRAGQPQHF. In nucleotides, the CDR3 is TGCAGTGCTAGGGACAGGGCAGGTCAGCCCCAGCATTTT.

The chain uses TRBV2 and TRBJ1-6; weak D call: TRBD1 (5 bases). V was trimmed by 6 bases and J by 9 bases, leaving 15 bases between them. This CDR3 contains 14 residues. Germline loops: CDR1 SNHLY, CDR2 FYNNEI. Written as DNA, the CDR3 is TGTGCCAGCAGAACCGACGCAGGGACTTCACCCCTCCACTTT. It specifies CASRTDAGTSPLHF.

This clonotype has a handful of counts. The chain joins TRBV29-1 to TRBJ2-1; 9 bases fit TRBD1. This CDR3 has 16 residues. Germline V gives CDR1 SQVTM, CDR2 ANQGSEA. Unmatched junction bases numbered 9, after V lost 3 bases and J lost 3 bases. The CDR3 protein is CSVEGTGMFSYNEQFF. The CDR3 DNA reads TGCAGCGTTGAGGGGACAGGGATGTTTAGCTACAATGAGCAGTTCTTC.

The chain carries TRBV29-1 and TRBJ1-1; TRBD1 matches at 10 bases. With V trimmed by 8 bases and J by 10 bases, 13 bases remained unmatched. The CDR3 runs 13 residues. Germline values: CDR1 SQVTM, CDR2 ANQGSEA. The CDR3 sequence is CSIRQGASDRAFF. In DNA, the CDR3 is TGCAGCATCCGACAGGGGGCTTCTGATCGAGCTTTCTTT.

V is TRBV4-2 and J is TRBJ2-1, with 8 bases identical to TRBD2. With V trimmed by 10 bases and J by 4 bases, 18 bases remained unmatched. This CDR3 is 17 amino acids long. Germline V lookup: CDR1 LGHNA, CDR2 YNFKEQ. CDR3 sequence: CANPGGRRRERYNEQFF. DNA for the CDR3: TGTGCCAACCCGGGAGGGAGGAGGCGGGAGCGGTACAATGAGCAGTTCTTC.

The genes are TRBV19 and TRBJ2-6; D gene ambiguous. This CDR3 is 15 amino acids long. Germline CDR1 is LNHDA and CDR2 is SQIVND (reference sequence). The V end lost 5 bases, the J end lost 2 bases, and 10 bases lay between the germline ends. CDR3 region: CASSQSFAGANVLTF. In nucleotides, the CDR3 is TGTGCCAGTAGTCAGAGTTTTGCTGGGGCCAACGTCCTGACTTTC.

The chain employs TRBV7-9 and TRBJ2-1; 7 bases match TRBD2. The V segment lost 1 base and the J segment 12 bases; nucleotides outside the gene matches: 3. This CDR3 region has 12 residues. Germline V gives CDR1 SEHNR, CDR2 FQNEAQ (reference sequence). CDR3 amino acids: CASSLEGGRQFF. The CDR3 DNA sequence: TGTGCCAGCAGCTTAGAAGGCGGGAGGCAGTTCTTC.